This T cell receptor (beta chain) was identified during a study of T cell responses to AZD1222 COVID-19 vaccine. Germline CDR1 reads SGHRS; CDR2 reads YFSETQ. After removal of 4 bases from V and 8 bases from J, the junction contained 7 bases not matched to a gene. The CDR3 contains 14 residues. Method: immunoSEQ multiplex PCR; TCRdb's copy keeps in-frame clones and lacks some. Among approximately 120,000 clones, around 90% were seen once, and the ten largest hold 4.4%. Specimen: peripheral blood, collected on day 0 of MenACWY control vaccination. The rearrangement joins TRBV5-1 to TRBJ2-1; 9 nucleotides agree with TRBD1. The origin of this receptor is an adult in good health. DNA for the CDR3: TGCGCCAGCAGCGTCGGGACAGGGATGGATGAGCAGTTCTTC. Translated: CASSVGTGMDEQFF.